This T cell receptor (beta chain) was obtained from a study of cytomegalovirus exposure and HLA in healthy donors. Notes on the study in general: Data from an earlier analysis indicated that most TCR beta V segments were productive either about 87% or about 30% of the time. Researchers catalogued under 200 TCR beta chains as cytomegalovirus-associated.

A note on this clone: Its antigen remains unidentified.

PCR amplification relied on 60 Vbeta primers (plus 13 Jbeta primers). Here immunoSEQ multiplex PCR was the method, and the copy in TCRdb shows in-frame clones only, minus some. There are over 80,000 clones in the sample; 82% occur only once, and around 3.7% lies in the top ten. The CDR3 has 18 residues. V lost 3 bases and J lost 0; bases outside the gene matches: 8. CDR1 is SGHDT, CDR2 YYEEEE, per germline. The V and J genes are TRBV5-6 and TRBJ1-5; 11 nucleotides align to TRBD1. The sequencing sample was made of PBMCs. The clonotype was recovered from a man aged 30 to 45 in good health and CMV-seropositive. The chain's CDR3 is CASSSGGQGGNSNQPQHF. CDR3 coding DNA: TGTGCCAGCAGCTCCGGGGGACAGGGGGGAAATAGCAATCAGCCCCAGCATTTT.